This T cell receptor (beta chain) was obtained from a study of T cell responses to AZD1222 COVID-19 vaccine. Study findings and constraints: All repertoire sampling was performed exclusively after the peak T cell response. Clonal diversity may have been underestimated, and the donors were mostly white British, with more females than males.

About this clone itself: The antigen remains undetermined.

Germline trimming cut 5 bases from V and 7 bases from J; bases unmatched to any gene: 5. Germline V gives CDR1 SGHAT, CDR2 FQDESV (reference sequence). The CDR3 has 16 amino acids. Some clones are missing from TCRdb's copy, which holds only in-frame ones; the method was immunoSEQ multiplex PCR. The table includes over 65,000 clones, 90% to 95% detected once. The sample here was peripheral blood, taken on day 0 of MenACWY control vaccination. This rearrangement joins TRBV11-1 to TRBJ2-1, with TRBD2 matching 16 bases. This sequence was found in an adult in good health. Here the CDR3 reads CASSGTSGRAENEQFF. CDR3 coding DNA: TGTGCCAGCAGCGGGACTAGCGGGAGGGCCGAGAATGAGCAGTTCTTC.